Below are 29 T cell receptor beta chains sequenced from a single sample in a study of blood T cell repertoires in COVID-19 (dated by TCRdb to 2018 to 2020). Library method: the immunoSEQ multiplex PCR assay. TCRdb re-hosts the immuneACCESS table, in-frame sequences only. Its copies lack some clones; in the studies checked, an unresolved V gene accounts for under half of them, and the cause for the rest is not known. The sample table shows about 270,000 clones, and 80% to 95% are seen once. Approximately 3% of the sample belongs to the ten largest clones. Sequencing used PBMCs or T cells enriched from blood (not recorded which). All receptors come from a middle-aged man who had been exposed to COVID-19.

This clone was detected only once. The CDR3 region is CASSLGGSSYNEQFF. In nucleotides, the CDR3 is TGTGCCAGCAGCCTCGGCGGAAGCTCCTACAATGAGCAGTTCTTC. This chain links TRBV11-2 with TRBJ2-1; D remains unclear. Between the trimmed V and J ends, which lost 5 bases and 0 bases, there was a span of 11 bases. Germline V gene lookup returns CDR1 SGHAT and CDR2 FQNNGV. CDR3 size: 15 residues.

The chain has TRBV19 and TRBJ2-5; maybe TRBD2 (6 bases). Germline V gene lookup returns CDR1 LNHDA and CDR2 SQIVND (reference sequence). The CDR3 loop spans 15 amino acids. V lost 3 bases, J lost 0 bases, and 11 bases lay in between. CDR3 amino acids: CASSMGGRYQETQYF. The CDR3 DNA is TGTGCCAGTAGTATGGGAGGACGGTACCAAGAGACCCAGTACTTC.

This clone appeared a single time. The CDR3: CASRLGDKARDTQYF. The CDR3, as DNA: TGTGCAAGTCGCTTAGGGGACAAAGCTCGGGATACGCAGTATTTT. The chain couples TRBV12-2 to TRBJ2-3; no check of the table's D call, TRBD1, against the DNA was made. TRBV12-2 is tagged as a pseudogene. This CDR3 is 15 amino acids long.

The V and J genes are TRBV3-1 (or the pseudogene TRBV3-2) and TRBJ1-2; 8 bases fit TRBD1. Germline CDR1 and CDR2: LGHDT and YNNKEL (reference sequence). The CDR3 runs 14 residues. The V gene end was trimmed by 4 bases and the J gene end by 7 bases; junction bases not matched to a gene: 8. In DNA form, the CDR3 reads TGTGCCAGCAGCCGGCAGGGGGCGAATGTTGGCTACACCTTC. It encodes CASSRQGANVGYTF.

The CDR3 nucleotides read TGTGCCACCAGTGATTTTGGACTAGCGGGAGTGTACACCGGGGAGCTGTTTTTT. Translation: CATSDFGLAGVYTGELFF. This chain uses TRBV24-1 with TRBJ2-2; 13 nucleotides line up with TRBD2. Germline trimming cut 1 base from V and 3 bases from J; bases unmatched to any gene: 4. The CDR3 has 18 amino acids. Germline values: CDR1 KGHDR, CDR2 SFDVKD.

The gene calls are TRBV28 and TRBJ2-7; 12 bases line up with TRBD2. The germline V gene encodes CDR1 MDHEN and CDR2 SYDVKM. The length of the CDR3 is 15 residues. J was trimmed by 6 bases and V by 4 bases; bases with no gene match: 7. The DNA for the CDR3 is TGTGCCAGCAGTTCCCGACTAGCGGGAGTCTCCGAGCAGTACTTC. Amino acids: CASSSRLAGVSEQYF.

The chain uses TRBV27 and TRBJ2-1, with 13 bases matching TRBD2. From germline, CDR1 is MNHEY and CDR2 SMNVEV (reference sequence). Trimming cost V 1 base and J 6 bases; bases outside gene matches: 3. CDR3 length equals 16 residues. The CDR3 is CASSLLGLAGPNEQFF. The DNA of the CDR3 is TGTGCCAGCAGTTTATTGGGACTAGCGGGGCCCAATGAGCAGTTCTTC.

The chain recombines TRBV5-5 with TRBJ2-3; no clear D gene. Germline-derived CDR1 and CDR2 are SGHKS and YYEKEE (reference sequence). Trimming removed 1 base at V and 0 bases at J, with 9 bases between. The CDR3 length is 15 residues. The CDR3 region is CASSLSPVSTDTQYF. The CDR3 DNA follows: TGTGCCAGCAGCTTGTCGCCGGTTAGCACAGATACGCAGTATTTT.

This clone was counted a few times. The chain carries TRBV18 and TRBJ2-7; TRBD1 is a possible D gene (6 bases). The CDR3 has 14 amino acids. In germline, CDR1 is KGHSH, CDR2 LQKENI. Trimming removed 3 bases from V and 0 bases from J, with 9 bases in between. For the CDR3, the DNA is TGTGCCAGCTCACCGGGGGCTAGCTCCTACGAGCAGTACTTC. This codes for CASSPGASSYEQYF.

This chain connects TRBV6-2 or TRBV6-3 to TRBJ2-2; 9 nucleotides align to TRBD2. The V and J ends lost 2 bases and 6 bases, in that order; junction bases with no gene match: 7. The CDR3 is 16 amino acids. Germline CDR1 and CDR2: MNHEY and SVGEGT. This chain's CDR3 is CASSYGASGTAGELFF. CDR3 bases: TGTGCCAGCAGTTACGGGGCTAGCGGGACGGCCGGGGAGCTGTTTTTT.

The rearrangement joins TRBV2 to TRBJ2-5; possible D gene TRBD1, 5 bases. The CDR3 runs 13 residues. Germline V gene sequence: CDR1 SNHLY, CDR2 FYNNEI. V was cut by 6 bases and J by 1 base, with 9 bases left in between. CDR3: CASRFDSQETQYF. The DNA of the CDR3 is TGTGCCAGCAGATTTGACAGCCAAGAGACCCAGTACTTC. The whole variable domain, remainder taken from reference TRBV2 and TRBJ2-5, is EPEVTQTPSHQVTQMGQEVILRCVPISNHLYFYWYRQILGQKVEFLVSFYNNEISEKSEIFDDQFSVERPDGSNFTLKIRSTKLEDSAMYFCASRFDSQETQYFGPGTRLLVL.

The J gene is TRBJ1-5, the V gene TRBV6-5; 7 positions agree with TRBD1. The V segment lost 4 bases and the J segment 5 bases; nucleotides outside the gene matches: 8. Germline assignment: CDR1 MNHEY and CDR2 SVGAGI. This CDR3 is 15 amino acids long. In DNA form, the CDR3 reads TGTGCCAGCAGTTTCTCTAACAGGGGAGATCAGCCCCAGCATTTT. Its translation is CASSFSNRGDQPQHF.

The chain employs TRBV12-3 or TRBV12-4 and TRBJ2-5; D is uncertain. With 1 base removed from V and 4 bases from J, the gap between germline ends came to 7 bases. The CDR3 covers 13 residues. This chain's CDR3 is CASSLGGIETQYF. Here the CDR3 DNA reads TGTGCCAGCAGTTTAGGCGGTATAGAGACCCAGTACTTC.

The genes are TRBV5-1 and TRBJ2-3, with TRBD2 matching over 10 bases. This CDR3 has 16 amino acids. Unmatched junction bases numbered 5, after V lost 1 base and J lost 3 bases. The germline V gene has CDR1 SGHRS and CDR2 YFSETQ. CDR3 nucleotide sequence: TGCGCCAGCAGCTTGAGGTCTAGCGGGAGTACAGATACGCAGTATTTT. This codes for CASSLRSSGSTDTQYF.

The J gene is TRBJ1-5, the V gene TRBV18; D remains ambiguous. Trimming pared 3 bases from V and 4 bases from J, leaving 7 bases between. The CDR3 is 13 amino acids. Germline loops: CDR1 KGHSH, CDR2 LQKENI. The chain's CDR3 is CASSPPSNQPQHF. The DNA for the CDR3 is TGTGCCAGCTCACCCCCTTCTAATCAGCCCCAGCATTTT.

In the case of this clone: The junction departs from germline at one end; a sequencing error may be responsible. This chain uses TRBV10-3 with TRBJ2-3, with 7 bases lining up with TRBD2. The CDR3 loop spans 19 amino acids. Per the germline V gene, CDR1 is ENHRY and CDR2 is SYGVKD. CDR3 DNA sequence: TGTGCCATCCGGACTAGAGGCTTAGGTCAGGGTGCCTCCACAGATACGCAATATTTT. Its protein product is CAIRTRGLGQGASTDTQYF.

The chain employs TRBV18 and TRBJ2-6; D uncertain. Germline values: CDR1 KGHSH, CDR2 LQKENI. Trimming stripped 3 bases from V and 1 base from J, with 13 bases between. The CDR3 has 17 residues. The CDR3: CASSPQFRFSGANVLTF. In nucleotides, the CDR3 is TGTGCCAGCTCACCTCAATTTCGGTTTTCTGGGGCCAACGTCCTGACTTTC.

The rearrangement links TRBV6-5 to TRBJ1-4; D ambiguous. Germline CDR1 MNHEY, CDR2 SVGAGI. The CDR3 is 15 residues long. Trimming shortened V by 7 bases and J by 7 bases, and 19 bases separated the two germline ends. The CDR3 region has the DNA TGTGCCAGCATCCGTTGGGGAGTGGGTACTGAAAAACTGTTTTTT. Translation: CASIRWGVGTEKLFF.

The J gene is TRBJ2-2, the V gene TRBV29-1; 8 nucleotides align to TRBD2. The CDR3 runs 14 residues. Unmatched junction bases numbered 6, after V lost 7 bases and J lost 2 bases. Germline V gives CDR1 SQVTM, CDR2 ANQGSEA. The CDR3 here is CSALAGPNTGELFF. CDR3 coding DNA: TGCAGCGCGTTAGCGGGACCTAACACCGGGGAGCTGTTTTTT.

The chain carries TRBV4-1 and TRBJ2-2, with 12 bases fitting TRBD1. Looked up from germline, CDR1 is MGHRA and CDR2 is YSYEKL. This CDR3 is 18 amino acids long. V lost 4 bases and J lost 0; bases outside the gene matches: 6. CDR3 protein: CASSLGTGGFPNTGELFF. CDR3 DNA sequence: TGCGCCAGCAGCCTCGGGACAGGGGGCTTCCCGAACACCGGGGAGCTGTTTTTT.

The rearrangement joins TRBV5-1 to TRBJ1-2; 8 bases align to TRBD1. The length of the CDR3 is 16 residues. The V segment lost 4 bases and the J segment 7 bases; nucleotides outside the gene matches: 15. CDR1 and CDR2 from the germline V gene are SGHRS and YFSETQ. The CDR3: CASSPEISGGASGYTF. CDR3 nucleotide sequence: TGCGCCAGCAGCCCTGAAATCTCAGGGGGCGCGAGTGGCTACACCTTC.

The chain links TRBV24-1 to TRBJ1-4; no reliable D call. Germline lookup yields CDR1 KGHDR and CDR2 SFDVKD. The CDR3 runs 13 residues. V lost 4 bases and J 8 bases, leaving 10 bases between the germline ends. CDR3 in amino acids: CATSDGGREKLFF. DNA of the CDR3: TGTGCCACCAGTGACGGAGGTCGGGAAAAACTGTTTTTT.

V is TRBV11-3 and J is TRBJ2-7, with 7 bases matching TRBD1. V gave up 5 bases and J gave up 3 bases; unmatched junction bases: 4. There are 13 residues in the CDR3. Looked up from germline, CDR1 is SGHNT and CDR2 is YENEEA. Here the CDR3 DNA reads TGTGCCAGCAGCCGGGACAGAAACTACGAGCAGTACTTC. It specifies CASSRDRNYEQYF.

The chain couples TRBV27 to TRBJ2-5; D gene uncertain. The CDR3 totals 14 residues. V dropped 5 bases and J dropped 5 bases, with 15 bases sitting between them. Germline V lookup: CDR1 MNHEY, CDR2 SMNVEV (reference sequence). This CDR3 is CASSLLHAGETQYF. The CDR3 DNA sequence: TGTGCCAGCAGTCTCCTTCACGCAGGCGAGACCCAGTACTTC.

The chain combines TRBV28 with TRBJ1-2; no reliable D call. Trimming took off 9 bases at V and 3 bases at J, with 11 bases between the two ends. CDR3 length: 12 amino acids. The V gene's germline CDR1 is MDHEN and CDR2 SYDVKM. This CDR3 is CASSEADYGYTF. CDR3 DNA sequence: TGTGCCAGTTCAGAGGCAGACTATGGCTACACCTTC.

The CDR3 reads CASSPGDEQFF. The CDR3 DNA reads TGTGCCAGCAGCCCCGGGGATGAGCAGTTCTTC. The chain uses TRBV7-9 and TRBJ2-1, with D possibly matching TRBD2 (5 bases). CDR1 is SEHNR and CDR2 is FQNEAQ in the germline V gene (reference sequence). The CDR3 extends over 11 amino acids. Trimming took off 5 bases at V and 8 bases at J, with 7 bases between the two ends.

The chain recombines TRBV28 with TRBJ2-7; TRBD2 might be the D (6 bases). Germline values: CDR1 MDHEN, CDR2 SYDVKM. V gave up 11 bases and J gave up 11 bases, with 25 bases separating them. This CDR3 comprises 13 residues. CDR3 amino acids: CAGGPPDGPGEYF. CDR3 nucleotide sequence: TGTGCCGGAGGCCCTCCTGACGGCCCGGGGGAGTACTTC.

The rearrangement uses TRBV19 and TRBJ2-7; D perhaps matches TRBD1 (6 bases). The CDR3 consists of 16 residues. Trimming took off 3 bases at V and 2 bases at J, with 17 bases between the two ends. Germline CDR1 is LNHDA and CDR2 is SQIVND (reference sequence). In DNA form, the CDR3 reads TGTGCCAGTAGTATCTCCGGGACACTTGCGGCCTACGAGCAGTACTTC. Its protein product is CASSISGTLAAYEQYF.

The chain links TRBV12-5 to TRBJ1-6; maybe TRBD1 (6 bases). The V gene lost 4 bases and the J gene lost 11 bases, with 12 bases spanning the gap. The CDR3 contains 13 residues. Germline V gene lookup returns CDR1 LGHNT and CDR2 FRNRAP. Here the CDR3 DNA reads TGTGCTAGTGGTTCCATACAGGGCGCACCCCTCCACTTT. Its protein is CASGSIQGAPLHF.